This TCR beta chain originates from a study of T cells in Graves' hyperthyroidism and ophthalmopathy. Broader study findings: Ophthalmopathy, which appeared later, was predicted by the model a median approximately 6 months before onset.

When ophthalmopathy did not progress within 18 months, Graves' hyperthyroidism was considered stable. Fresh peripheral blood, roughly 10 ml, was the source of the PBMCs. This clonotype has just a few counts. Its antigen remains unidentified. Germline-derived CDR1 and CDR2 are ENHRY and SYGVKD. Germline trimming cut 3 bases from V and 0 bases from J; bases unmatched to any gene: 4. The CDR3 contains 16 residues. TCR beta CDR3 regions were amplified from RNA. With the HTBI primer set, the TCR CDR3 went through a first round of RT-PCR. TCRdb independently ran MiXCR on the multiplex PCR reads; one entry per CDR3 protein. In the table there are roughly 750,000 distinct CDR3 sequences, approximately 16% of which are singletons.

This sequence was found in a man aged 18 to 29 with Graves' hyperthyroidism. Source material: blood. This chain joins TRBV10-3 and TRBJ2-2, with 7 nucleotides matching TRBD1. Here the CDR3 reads CAISDRTGTNTGELFF. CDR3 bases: TGTGCCATCAGTGATCGGACAGGAACGAACACCGGGGAGCTGTTTTTT.